The 3 T cell receptor beta chains below come from one sample, sequenced in a study of T cells of healthy individuals. TCRdb re-called the 5' RACE reads through MiXCR, storing one row per CDR3 protein. In the table there are more than 60,000 distinct CDR3 sequences, about 16% of which are singletons. Receptor source: a human donor in good health.

This clonotype has only a few counts. The V and J genes are TRBV5-1 and TRBJ1-1; D is undetermined. Germline V lookup: CDR1 SGHRS, CDR2 YFSETQ. Trimming took 2 bases from V and 5 from J, leaving 4 bases between them. The CDR3 loop spans 11 amino acids. DNA for the CDR3: TGCGCCAGCAGCTTTGAAACTGAAGCTTTCTTT. This sequence encodes CASSFETEAFF.

This clonotype was seen more than once but under ten times. The rearrangement links TRBV5-4 to TRBJ1-1; D uncertain. This CDR3 is built from 13 residues. V shed 2 bases and J shed 1 base, with 6 bases lying between them. CDR1 and CDR2 (germline): SGHNT, YYREEE (reference sequence). CDR3 DNA: TGTGCCAGCAGCTTCGGCACGAACACTGAAGCTTTCTTT. Encoded protein: CASSFGTNTEAFF. Based on the CDR3 plus reference TRBV5-4 and TRBJ1-1, the full variable domain is ETGVTQSPTHLIKTRGQQVTLRCSSQSGHNTVSWYQQALGQGPQFIFQYYREEENGRGNFPPRFSGLQFPNYSSELNVNALELDDSALYLCASSFGTNTEAFFGQGTRLTVV.

This chain connects TRBV4-3 to TRBJ2-7, with 11 positions matching TRBD2. J gave up 3 bases and V 0 bases, and 1 base lay outside the gene matches. Per the germline V gene, CDR1 is LGHNA and CDR2 is YSLEER. The CDR3 covers 15 residues. The CDR3 nucleotides read TGCGCCAGCAGCCAAGATCTAGCGGGGGGCTACGAGCAGTACTTC. It translates to CASSQDLAGGYEQYF.